This T cell receptor (beta chain) was found in a study of CD8+CD57+ T cells in acquired aplastic anemia. The sequenced patients had an expansion of CD8+CD57+ cells seen by flow cytometry. V was pared by 7 bases and J by 2 bases, with 21 bases between. There are 16 residues in the CDR3. The germline gives CDR1 SNHLY, CDR2 FYNNEI. The study profiled TCR beta VDJ and CDR3 using genomic DNA as template. From the reads, TCRdb called clonotypes with MiXCR, one entry per CDR3 protein. The sample holds 170,000 or so distinct CDR3 sequences, around 63% seen once. This receptor was taken from a human donor with aplastic anemia. This chain connects TRBV2 to TRBJ2-7; possible D gene TRBD1, 6 bases. Input material: sorted CD4+, CD8+, or CD8+CD57+ T cells (not recorded which) from PBMCs. In nucleotides, the CDR3 is TGTGCCAGCAACCCTCCCCGGACAGATTATACCTACGAGCAGTACTTC. Amino acids: CASNPPRTDYTYEQYF.